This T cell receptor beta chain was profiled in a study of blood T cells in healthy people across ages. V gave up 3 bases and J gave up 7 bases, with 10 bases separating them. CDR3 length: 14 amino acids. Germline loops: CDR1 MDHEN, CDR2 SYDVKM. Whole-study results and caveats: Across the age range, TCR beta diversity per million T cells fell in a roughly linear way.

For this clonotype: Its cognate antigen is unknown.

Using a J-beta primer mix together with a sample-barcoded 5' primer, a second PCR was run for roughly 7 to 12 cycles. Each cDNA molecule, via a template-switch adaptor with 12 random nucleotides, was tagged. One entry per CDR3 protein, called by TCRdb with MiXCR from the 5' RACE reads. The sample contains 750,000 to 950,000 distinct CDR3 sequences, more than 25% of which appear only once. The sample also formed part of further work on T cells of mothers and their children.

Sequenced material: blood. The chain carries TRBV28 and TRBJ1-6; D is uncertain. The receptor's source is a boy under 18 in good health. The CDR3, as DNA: TGTGCCAGCAGTTTGAATACAGTGAATTCACCCCTCCACTTT. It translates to CASSLNTVNSPLHF.